The rows below give T cell receptor beta chains drawn from one sample of a study of CD8 T cells in ankylosing spondylitis. MiXCR was run by TCRdb on the 5' RACE reads, yielding one entry per CDR3 protein. The table records around 490,000 distinct CDR3 sequences, 5.3% of them present only once. The sequenced material came from blood, either unsorted or a sorted T cell fraction (not recorded which). These receptors all come from a male donor with ankylosing spondylitis. Each CDR3 is given with its conserved first and last residue. A D gene is named only where the DNA matches it firmly. Where a row states a size, it is once, few, many or the class of an expanded clone; other rows omit it.

d_call | j_call | clone_size | v_call | cdr3_aa | cdr3_nt
. | TRBJ1-2 | many | TRBV7-2 | CASSLDGQQYYGYTF | TGTGCCAGCAGCTTAGATGGACAGCAATACTATGGCTACACCTTC
TRBD1 | TRBJ2-1 | few | TRBV20-1 | CSARPSEQGNEQFF | TGCAGTGCTAGACCAAGTGAACAGGGGAATGAGCAGTTCTTC
TRBD1 | TRBJ2-5 | few | TRBV4-1 | CASSLTTGGAGDETQYF | TGCGCCAGCAGCTTAACGACAGGGGGCGCTGGGGATGAGACCCAGTACTTC
TRBD2 | TRBJ2-1 | many | TRBV6-2/TRBV6-3 | CASSYTGLGNEQFF | TGTGCCAGCAGTTACACAGGACTAGGGAATGAGCAGTTCTTC
TRBD1 | TRBJ1-1 | many | TRBV12-5 | CASVVELQGAVTEAFF | TGTGCTAGTGTCGTCGAATTACAGGGGGCTGTCACTGAAGCTTTCTTT
. | TRBJ1-2 | . | TRBV30 | CAWSPQNYGYTF | TGTGCCTGGAGTCCACAGAATTATGGCTACACCTTC
. | TRBJ2-7 | . | TRBV14 | CASSQDMNYEQYF | TGTGCCAGCAGCCAAGATATGAACTACGAGCAGTACTTC
. | TRBJ1-1 | many | TRBV7-2 | CASSLVGTLGDTEAFF | TGTGCCAGCAGCTTAGTAGGGACGCTGGGGGACACTGAAGCTTTCTTT
TRBD2 | TRBJ2-1 | many | TRBV4-2 | CASSQDGRVHEQFF | TGTGCCAGCAGCCAAGATGGGAGGGTGCATGAGCAGTTCTTC
. | TRBJ1-3 | many | TRBV27 | CATRRSGNTIYF | TGTGCCACCCGGCGCTCTGGAAACACCATATATTTT
TRBD1 | TRBJ2-2 | few | TRBV6-2/TRBV6-3 | CASSRDRGFTGELFF | TGTGCCAGCAGCCGGGACAGGGGGTTTACCGGGGAGCTGTTTTTT
. | TRBJ2-5 | many | TRBV5-1 | CASSLGGTSQETQYF | TGCGCCAGCAGCTTGGGTGGTACGTCCCAAGAGACCCAGTACTTC
. | TRBJ2-5 | many | TRBV20-1 | CSASGRGHETQYF | TGCAGTGCTAGCGGGAGAGGTCACGAGACCCAGTACTTC
. | TRBJ2-7 | . | TRBV25-1 | CASSEGFSDTYEQYF | TGTGCCAGCAGCGAAGGGTTTAGCGACACCTACGAGCAGTACTTC